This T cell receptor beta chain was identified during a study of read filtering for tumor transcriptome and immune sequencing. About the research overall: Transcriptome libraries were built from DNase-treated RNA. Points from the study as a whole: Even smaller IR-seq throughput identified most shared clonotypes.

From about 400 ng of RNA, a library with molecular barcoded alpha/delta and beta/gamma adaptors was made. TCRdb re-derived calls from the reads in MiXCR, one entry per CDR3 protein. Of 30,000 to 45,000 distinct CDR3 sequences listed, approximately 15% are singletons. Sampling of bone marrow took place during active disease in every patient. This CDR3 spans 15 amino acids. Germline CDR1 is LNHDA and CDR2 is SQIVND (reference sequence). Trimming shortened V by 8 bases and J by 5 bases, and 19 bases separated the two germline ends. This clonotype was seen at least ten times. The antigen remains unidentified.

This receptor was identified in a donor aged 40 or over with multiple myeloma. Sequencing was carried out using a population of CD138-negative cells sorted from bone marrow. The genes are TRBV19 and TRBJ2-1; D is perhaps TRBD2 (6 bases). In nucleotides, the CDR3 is TGTGCCAGTGGGGTGAGACTAGACTATAACAATGAGCAGTTCTTC. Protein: CASGVRLDYNNEQFF.